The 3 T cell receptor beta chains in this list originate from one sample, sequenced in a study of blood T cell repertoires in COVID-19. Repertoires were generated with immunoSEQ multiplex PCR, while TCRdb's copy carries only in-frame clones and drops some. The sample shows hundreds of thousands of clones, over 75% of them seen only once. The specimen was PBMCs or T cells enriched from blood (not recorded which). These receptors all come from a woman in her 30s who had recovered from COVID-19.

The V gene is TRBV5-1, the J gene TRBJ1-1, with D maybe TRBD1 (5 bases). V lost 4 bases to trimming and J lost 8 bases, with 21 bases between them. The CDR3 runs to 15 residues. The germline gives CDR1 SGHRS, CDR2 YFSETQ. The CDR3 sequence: CASSISVSTAREAFF. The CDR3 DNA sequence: TGCGCCAGCAGCATAAGCGTTTCGACAGCGAGAGAAGCTTTCTTT.

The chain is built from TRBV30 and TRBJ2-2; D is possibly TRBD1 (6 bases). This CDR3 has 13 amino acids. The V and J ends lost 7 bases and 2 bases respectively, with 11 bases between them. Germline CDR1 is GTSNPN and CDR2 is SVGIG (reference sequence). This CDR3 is CALNRVNTGELFF. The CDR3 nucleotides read TGTGCCTTGAACAGGGTTAACACCGGGGAGCTGTTTTTT. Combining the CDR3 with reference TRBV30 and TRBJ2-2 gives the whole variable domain SQTIHQWPATLVQPVGSPLSLECTVEGTSNPNLYWYRQAAGRGLQLLFYSVGIGQISSEVPQNLSASRPQDRQFILSSKKLLLSDSGFYLCALNRVNTGELFFGEGSRLTVL.

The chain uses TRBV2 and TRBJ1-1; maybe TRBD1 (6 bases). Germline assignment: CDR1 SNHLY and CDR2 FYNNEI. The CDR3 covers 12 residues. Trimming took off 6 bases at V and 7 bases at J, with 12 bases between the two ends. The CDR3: CASSTQGIEAFF. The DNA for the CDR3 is TGTGCCAGCAGCACACAGGGCATTGAAGCTTTCTTT.